A selection of T cell receptor beta chains follows, all from one sample in a study of cytomegalovirus exposure and HLA in healthy donors. The method was immunoSEQ multiplex PCR; TCRdb's version includes in-frame clones alone and lacks a portion of them. This sample carries some 94,000 clones, 65% to 85% of them seen once, and the ten largest clones take about 3.5%. The sample comprised PBMCs. The origin of the receptors is a middle-aged man in good health and CMV-seronegative. Each CDR3 is given with its conserved first and last residue. Each record gives: clone size, V gene, J gene, D gene, CDR3 DNA, CDR3 protein. The D gene is left open where the match is weak. Some rows mark clone size as missing; the rest say once, few, many or name a class of expanded clone.

-	TRBV30	TRBJ1-5	TRBD1	TGTGCCTGGGCCCCGGGACAGAGAAGCAATCAGCCCCAGCATTTT	CAWAPGQRSNQPQHF
-	TRBV19	TRBJ2-1	TRBD2	TGTGCCAGTAGTATTACCCGGGGGGGCCGCAATGAGCAGTTCTTC	CASSITRGGRNEQFF
-	TRBV5-4	TRBJ2-2	TRBD1	TGTGCCAGCAGCGACCGGGACAGGGGGTTTGGGGCCGGGGAGCTGTTTTTT	CASSDRDRGFGAGELFF
-	TRBV9	TRBJ2-3	TRBD1	TGTGCCAGCAGCGTAGAAAGGGGGCGCGATACGCAGTATTTT	CASSVERGRDTQYF
-	TRBV6-5	TRBJ1-2	-	TGTGCCAGCAGCCAGGGTTCCTTTGGCTACACCTTC	CASSQGSFGYTF
many	TRBV6-1	TRBJ2-5	TRBD1	TGTGCCGCCGGGACAGGGCTCATAGAGACCCAGTACTTC	CAAGTGLIETQYF
-	TRBV18	TRBJ1-1	TRBD1	TGTGCCAGCTCACAAACAGGGGACACTGAAGCTTTCTTT	CASSQTGDTEAFF
-	TRBV2	TRBJ2-3	-	TGTGCCAGCAGGGGTGGGGCACCTAGCACAGATACGCAGTATTTT	CASRGGAPSTDTQYF
-	TRBV2	TRBJ1-4	-	TGTGCCAGCAGTGGGGGCCGAAATGAAAAACTGTTTTTT	CASSGGRNEKLFF
-	TRBV5-1	TRBJ1-3	-	TGCGCCAGCAGCTTGGCTCTGCTGAGCTCTGGAAACACCATATATTTT	CASSLALLSSGNTIYF
few	TRBV6-1	TRBJ2-2	-	TGTGCCAGCAGGCGGGACCCACAGATCGAGCTGTTTTTT	CASRRDPQIELFF
once	TRBV5-1	TRBJ1-4	TRBD1	TGCGCCAGCAGCTGGAGACAGGGGGAAGGCGAAAAACTGTTTTTT	CASSWRQGEGEKLFF
once	TRBV18	TRBJ2-3	-	TGTGCCAGCTCACCCCAGTCCCCCAGCGAAGATACGCAGTATTTT	CASSPQSPSEDTQYF
once	TRBV7-6	TRBJ2-7	-	TGTGCCAGCAGCTTAGGCGGGGGCTCCTCCTACGAGCAGTACTTC	CASSLGGGSSYEQYF
-	TRBV19	TRBJ1-5	-	TGTGCCAGTAGCACCGGACCGGGGATCGGGATGCAGCCCCAGCATTTT	CASSTGPGIGMQPQHF
-	TRBV2	TRBJ1-5	TRBD1	TGTGCCAGCAGTGAGGAACAGGGGAGGCCCCAGCATTTT	CASSEEQGRPQHF
-	TRBV10-2	TRBJ1-5	TRBD1	TGCGCCAGCAGTGGGGAGACAGGGGGCACGCAGCCCCAGCATTTT	CASSGETGGTQPQHF
-	TRBV6-1	TRBJ1-2	-	TGTGCCAGCACCACCGGGGGGGCTGGCTACACCTTC	CASTTGGAGYTF
-	TRBV5-1	TRBJ2-7	TRBD2	TGCGCCAGCAGCCTGGGGGGGGTGTACGAGCAGTACTTC	CASSLGGVYEQYF
-	TRBV7-8	TRBJ2-1	TRBD2	TGTGCCAGCAGCATGGGACTAGCGGGAGTGGAGTGGGAGCAGTTCTTC	CASSMGLAGVEWEQFF
-	TRBV28	TRBJ1-6	TRBD1	TGTGCCAGCAGTTTGGTCCTTGGACAGGGCGGGTCACCCCTCCACTTT	CASSLVLGQGGSPLHF
-	TRBV5-8	TRBJ1-2	-	TGTGCCAGCAGCCCGAGGAACTATGGCTACACCTTC	CASSPRNYGYTF
-	TRBV28	TRBJ1-4	TRBD1	TGTGCCAGCAGTGTCCATTCGACAGGGGTAGGAGAAAAACTGTCTTTT	CASSVHSTGVGEKLSF
few	TRBV15	TRBJ2-7	TRBD2	TGTGCCACCAGCAGATATGGACTAGACATCAACGAGCAGTACTTC	CATSRYGLDINEQYF
few	TRBV5-1	TRBJ2-1	-	TGCGCCAGCAGCTTGGACGGGGTCACCTACAATGAGCAGTTCTTC	CASSLDGVTYNEQFF
-	TRBV27	TRBJ2-5	-	TGTGCCAGCAGCCTAGTGGGGCCTGAGACCCAGTACTTC	CASSLVGPETQYF
-	TRBV6-1	TRBJ1-5	-	TGTGCCAGCAGTGATACAGGGTCAAATCAGCCTCAGCATTTT	CASSDTGSNQPQHF
-	TRBV28	TRBJ1-6	TRBD1	TGTGCCAGCAGTTCCTCGACAGGGAAAAATTCACCCCTCCACTTT	CASSSSTGKNSPLHF
-	TRBV9	TRBJ2-3	-	TGTGCCAGCAGCCCCCGGGACTCCCCTACGCAGTATTTT	CASSPRDSPTQYF
-	TRBV30	TRBJ1-4	-	TGTGCCTGGAGTGTACGGGGGGGGAGTAATGAAAAACTGTTTTTT	CAWSVRGGSNEKLFF
-	TRBV29-1	TRBJ2-1	TRBD2	TGCAGCGTTCAACAGGGACTAGCGGGAACCCAGTTCTTC	CSVQQGLAGTQFF
few	TRBV27	TRBJ2-1	-	TGTGCCAGCAGTTTATCCCCTTGGGACACCGGGAGGGAGCAGTTCTTC	CASSLSPWDTGREQFF
-	TRBV5-1	TRBJ2-5	TRBD2	TGCGCCAGCAGCTTCGGGGGGGGGACACAAGAGACCCAGTACTTC	CASSFGGGTQETQYF
-	TRBV11-2	TRBJ1-1	-	TGTGCCAGCAGCGAAACTGCGAACACTGAAGCTTTCTTT	CASSETANTEAFF
few	TRBV2	TRBJ1-2	-	TGTGCCAGCAGTGAGCGATATGGCTACACCTTC	CASSERYGYTF
-	TRBV7-6	TRBJ2-7	-	TGTGCCAGCAGCTTAGGAGTCTCCTCCTACGAGCAGTACTTC	CASSLGVSSYEQYF
-	TRBV7-9	TRBJ1-4	-	TGTTCCAGCCAGGGAGGGAATGAAAAACTGTTTTTT	CSSQGGNEKLFF
-	TRBV6-5	TRBJ1-6	-	TGTGCCAGCAGACGGACAGCTACCTATAATTCACCCCTCCACTTT	CASRRTATYNSPLHF
once	TRBV19	TRBJ1-1	-	TGTGCCAGTACGCTCACAGGTGGTTGGACTGAAGCTTTCTTT	CASTLTGGWTEAFF
once	TRBV11-2	TRBJ2-2	TRBD1	TGTGCCAGCAGCTCCGGGACAGTGATCACCGGGGAGCTGTTTTTT	CASSSGTVITGELFF
-	TRBV5-4	TRBJ2-3	TRBD1	TGTGCCAGCAGCACACCGGGACAGGGAATCGCAGATACGCAGTATTTT	CASSTPGQGIADTQYF
few	TRBV2	TRBJ1-1	-	TGTGCCAGCAGCCGGGAGGGGGAAAACACTGAAGCTTTCTTT	CASSREGENTEAFF
few	TRBV27	TRBJ2-3	-	TGTGCCAGCAGTACCTATAGCACAGATACGCAGTATTTT	CASSTYSTDTQYF
once	TRBV19	TRBJ2-2	TRBD1	TGTGCCAGTACCCGGGACAGGACGAACACCGGGGAGCTGTTTTTT	CASTRDRTNTGELFF
-	TRBV10-3	TRBJ2-5	-	TGTGCCACCGCGGGCCTCGATACGTACCAAGAGACCCAGTACTTC	CATAGLDTYQETQYF
-	TRBV2	TRBJ1-2	-	TGTGCCAGCTGTAGTCCACAGGCTCTTTATGGCTACACCTTC	CASCSPQALYGYTF
-	TRBV7-3	TRBJ2-2	-	TGTGCCAGCAGAGCAGGGGGAGGGAACACCGGGGAGCTGTTTTTT	CASRAGGGNTGELFF
-	TRBV7-9	TRBJ1-4	TRBD1	TGTGCCAGCAGCCACGGGACAGGGTTAAAACTGTTTTTT	CASSHGTGLKLFF
few	TRBV5-1	TRBJ2-5	TRBD2	TGCGCCAGCAGCTGGGGGACTAGCGGGAGGGCCAGCCAAGAGACCCAGTACTTC	CASSWGTSGRASQETQYF
few	TRBV2	TRBJ2-1	-	TGTGCCAGCAGAGTTCAGTCCAATGAGCAGTTCTTC	CASRVQSNEQFF
-	TRBV25-1	TRBJ2-7	TRBD1	TGTGCCAGCAGTGAATTCAGGGGGTCAACCTACGAGCAGTACTTC	CASSEFRGSTYEQYF
-	TRBV2	TRBJ1-5	TRBD1	TGTGCCAGCAGTGCGGGACAGGGTCAGCCCCAGCATTTT	CASSAGQGQPQHF
-	TRBV7-8	TRBJ2-7	TRBD2	TGTGCCAGCAGCTTGGGACTAGCGGCCGACTACGAGCAGTACTTC	CASSLGLAADYEQYF
-	TRBV7-3	TRBJ2-2	TRBD1	TGTGCCAGCAGCTTTCAGGGGGCGAACACCGGGGAGCTGTTTTTT	CASSFQGANTGELFF
-	TRBV7-7	TRBJ2-1	TRBD1	TGTGCCAGCAGCCCTGGACAGGGTACGAATGAGCAGTTCTTC	CASSPGQGTNEQFF
-	TRBV7-3	TRBJ2-2	-	TGTGCCAGCAGCCGTCGGGAAGGCGGGGAGCTGTTTTTT	CASSRREGGELFF
-	TRBV5-1	TRBJ2-7	TRBD1	TGCGCCAGCAGCCAGGGGACAGACCCGAGCTCCTACGAGCAGTACTTC	CASSQGTDPSSYEQYF